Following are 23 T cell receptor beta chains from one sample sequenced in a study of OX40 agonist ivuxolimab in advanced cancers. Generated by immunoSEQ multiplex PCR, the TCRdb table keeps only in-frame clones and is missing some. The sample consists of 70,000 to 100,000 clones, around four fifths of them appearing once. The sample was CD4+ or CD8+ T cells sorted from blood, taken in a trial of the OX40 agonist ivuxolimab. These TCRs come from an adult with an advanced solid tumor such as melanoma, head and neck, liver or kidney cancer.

CDR3 sequence: CASSGTGRGANVLTF. The DNA for the CDR3 is TGCGCCAGCAGTGGGACGGGCAGAGGGGCCAACGTCCTGACTTTC. This chain links TRBV5-1 with TRBJ2-6; D possibly uses TRBD1 or TRBD2 (5 bases each). Germline CDR1 SGHRS, CDR2 YFSETQ. The CDR3 is 15 amino acids. V was cut by 5 bases and J by 4 bases, with 13 bases left in between.

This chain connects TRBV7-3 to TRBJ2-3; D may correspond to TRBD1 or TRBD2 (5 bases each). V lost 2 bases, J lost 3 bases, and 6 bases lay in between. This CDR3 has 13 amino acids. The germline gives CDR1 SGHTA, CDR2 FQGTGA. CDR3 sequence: CASSLWGTDTQYF. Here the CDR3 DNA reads TGTGCCAGCAGCTTATGGGGGACAGATACGCAGTATTTT.

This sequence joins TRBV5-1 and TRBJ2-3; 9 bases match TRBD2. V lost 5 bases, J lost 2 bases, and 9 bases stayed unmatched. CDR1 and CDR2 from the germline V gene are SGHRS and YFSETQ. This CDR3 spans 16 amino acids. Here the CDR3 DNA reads TGCGCCAGCAGGACGGCGGGGGGGCCCTTCACAGATACGCAGTATTTT. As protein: CASRTAGGPFTDTQYF. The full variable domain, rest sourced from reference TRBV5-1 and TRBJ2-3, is KAGVTQTPRYLIKTRGQQVTLSCSPISGHRSVSWYQQTPGQGLQFLFEYFSETQRNKGNFPGRFSGRQFSNSRSEMNVSTLELGDSALYLCASRTAGGPFTDTQYFGPGTRLTVL.

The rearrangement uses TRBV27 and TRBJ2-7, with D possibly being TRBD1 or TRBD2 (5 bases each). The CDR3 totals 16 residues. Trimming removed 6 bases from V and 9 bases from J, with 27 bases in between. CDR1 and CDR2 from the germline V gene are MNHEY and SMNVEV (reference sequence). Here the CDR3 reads CASSPAWGTVPIGQYV. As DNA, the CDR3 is TGTGCCAGCAGCCCGGCCTGGGGGACGGTCCCTATCGGGCAGTACGTC.

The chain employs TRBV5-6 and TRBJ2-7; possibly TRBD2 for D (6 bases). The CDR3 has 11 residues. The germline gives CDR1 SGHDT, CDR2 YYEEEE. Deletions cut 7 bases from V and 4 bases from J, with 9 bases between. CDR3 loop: CASGAGYEQYF. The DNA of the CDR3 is TGTGCCAGCGGCGCGGGATACGAGCAGTACTTC.

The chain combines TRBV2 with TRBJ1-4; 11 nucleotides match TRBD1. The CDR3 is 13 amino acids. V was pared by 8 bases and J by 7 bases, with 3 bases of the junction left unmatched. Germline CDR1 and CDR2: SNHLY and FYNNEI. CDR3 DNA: TGTGCCAGCGGGGGGACAGGGGGTGAAAAACTGTTTTTT. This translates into CASGGTGGEKLFF.

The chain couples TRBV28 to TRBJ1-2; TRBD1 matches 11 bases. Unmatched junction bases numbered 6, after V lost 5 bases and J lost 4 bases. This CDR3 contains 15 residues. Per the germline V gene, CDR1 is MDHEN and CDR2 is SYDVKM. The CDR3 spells CASSIGQGALYGYTF. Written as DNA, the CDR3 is TGTGCCAGCAGTATAGGACAGGGGGCTCTCTATGGCTACACCTTC.

This chain's CDR3 is CASSWTGEETQYF. DNA for the CDR3: TGTGCCAGCAGCTGGACAGGAGAAGAGACCCAGTACTTC. The chain links TRBV7-9 to TRBJ2-5; 7 bases align to TRBD1. The length of the CDR3 is 13 residues. The ends lost 4 bases at V and 3 bases at J; junction bases unmatched: 2. Germline loops: CDR1 SEHNR, CDR2 FQNEAQ (reference sequence). Full variable domain (missing parts from reference TRBV7-9 and TRBJ2-5): DTGVSQNPRHKITKRGQNVTFRCDPISEHNRLYWYRQTLGQGPEFLTYFQNEAQLEKSRLLSDRFSAERPKGSFSTLEIQRTEQGDSAMYLCASSWTGEETQYFGPGTRLLVL.

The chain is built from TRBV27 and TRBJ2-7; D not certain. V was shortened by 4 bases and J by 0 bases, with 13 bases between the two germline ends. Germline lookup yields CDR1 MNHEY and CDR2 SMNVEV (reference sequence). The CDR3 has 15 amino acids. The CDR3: CASSSASTPSYEQYF. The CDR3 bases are TGTGCCAGCAGTTCAGCTAGTACACCCTCCTACGAGCAGTACTTC.

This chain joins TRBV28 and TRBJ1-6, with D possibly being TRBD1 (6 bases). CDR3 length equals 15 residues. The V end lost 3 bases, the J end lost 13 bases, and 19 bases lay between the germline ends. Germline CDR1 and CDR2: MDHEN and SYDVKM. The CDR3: CASSFRDTARWPLHF. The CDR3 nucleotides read TGTGCCAGCAGTTTTCGGGACACCGCCCGGTGGCCCCTCCACTTT.

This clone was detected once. The CDR3 DNA sequence: TGTGCCAGCAGCTTAGTCTACGTTGGAGACACTGAAGCTTTCTTT. Translation gives CASSLVYVGDTEAFF. The chain joins TRBV7-2 to TRBJ1-1; no clear D. Germline CDR1 reads SGHTA; CDR2 reads FQGNSA. The length of the CDR3 is 15 residues. Trimming took 1 base from V and 3 from J, leaving 12 bases between them.

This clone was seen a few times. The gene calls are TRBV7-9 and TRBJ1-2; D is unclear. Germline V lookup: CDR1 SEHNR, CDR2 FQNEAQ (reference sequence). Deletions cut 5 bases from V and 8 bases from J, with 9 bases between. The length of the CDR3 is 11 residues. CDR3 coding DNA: TGTGCCAGCAGCCCAGACTGGGGCTACACCTTC. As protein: CASSPDWGYTF.

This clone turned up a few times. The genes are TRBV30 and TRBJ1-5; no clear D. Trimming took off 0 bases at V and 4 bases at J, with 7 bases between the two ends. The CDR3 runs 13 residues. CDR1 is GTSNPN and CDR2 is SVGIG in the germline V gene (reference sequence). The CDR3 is CAWSVRWNQPQHF. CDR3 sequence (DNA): TGTGCCTGGAGTGTACGTTGGAATCAGCCCCAGCATTTT. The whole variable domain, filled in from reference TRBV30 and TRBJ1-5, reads SQTIHQWPATLVQPVGSPLSLECTVEGTSNPNLYWYRQAAGRGLQLLFYSVGIGQISSEVPQNLSASRPQDRQFILSSKKLLLSDSGFYLCAWSVRWNQPQHFGDGTRLSIL.

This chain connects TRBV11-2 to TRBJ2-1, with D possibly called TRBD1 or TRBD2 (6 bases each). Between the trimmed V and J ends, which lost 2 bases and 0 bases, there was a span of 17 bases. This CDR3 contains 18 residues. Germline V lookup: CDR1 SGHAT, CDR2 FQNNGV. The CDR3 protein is CASSLSVWGASSYNEQFF. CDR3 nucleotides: TGTGCCAGCAGCTTATCTGTTTGGGGGGCCAGCTCCTACAATGAGCAGTTCTTC.

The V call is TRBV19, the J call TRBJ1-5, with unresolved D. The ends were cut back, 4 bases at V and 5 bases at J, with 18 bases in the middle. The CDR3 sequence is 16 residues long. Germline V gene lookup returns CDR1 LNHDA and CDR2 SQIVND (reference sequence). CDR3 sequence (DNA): TGTGCCAGTAGTACCAACCTCAATCAGAATTATCAGCCCCAGCATTTT. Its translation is CASSTNLNQNYQPQHF.

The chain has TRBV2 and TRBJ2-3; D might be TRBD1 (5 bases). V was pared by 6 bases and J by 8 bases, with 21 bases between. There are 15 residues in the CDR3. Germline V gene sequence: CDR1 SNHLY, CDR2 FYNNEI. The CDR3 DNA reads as TGTGCCAGCAGCTCTAGTACAGGATTGTCATCTACGCAGTATTTT. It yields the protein CASSSSTGLSSTQYF.

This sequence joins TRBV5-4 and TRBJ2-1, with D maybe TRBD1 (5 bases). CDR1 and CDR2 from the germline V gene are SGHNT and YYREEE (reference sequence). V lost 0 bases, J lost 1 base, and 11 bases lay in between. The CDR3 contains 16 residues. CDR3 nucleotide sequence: TGTGCCAGCAGCTTGGACGGCCAGGGATCCTACAATGAGCAGTTCTTC. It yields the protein CASSLDGQGSYNEQFF.

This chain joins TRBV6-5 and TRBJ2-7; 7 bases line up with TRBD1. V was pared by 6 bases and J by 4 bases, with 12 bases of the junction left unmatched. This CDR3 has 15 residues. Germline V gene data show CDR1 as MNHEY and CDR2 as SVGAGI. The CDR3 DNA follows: TGTGCCAGCAGCCGGGACAGCCGCCTCCTTTACGAGCAGTACGTC. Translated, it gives CASSRDSRLLYEQYV.

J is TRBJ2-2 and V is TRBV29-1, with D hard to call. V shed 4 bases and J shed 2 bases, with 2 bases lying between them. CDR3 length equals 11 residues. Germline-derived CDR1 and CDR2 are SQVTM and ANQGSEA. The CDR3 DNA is TGCAGCGTTGGCAACACCGGGGAGCTGTTTTTT. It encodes CSVGNTGELFF.

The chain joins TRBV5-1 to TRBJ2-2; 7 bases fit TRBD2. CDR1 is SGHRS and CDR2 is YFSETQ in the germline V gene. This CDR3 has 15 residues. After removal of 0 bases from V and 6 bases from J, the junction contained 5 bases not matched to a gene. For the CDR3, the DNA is TGCGCCAGCAGCTTGGCCGGTAGCGGGTCCGGGGAGCTGTTTTTT. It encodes CASSLAGSGSGELFF.

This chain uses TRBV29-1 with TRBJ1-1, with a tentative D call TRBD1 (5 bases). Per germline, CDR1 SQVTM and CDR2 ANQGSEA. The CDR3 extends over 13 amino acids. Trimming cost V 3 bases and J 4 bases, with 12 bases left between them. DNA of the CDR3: TGCAGCGTTGAGGCAGGGTGGAGCACTGAAGCTTTCTTT. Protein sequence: CSVEAGWSTEAFF.

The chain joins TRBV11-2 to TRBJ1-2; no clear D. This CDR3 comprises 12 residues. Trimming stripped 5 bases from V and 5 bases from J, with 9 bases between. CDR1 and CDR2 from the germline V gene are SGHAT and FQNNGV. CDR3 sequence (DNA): TGTGCCAGCAGCCTGAAGGGTTATGGCTACACCTTC. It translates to CASSLKGYGYTF.

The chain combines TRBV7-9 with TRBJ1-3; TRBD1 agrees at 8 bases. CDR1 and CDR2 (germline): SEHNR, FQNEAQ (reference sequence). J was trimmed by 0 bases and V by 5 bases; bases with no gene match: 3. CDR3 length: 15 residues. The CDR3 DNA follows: TGTGCCAGCAGCCCAGGGGGCTACTCTGGAAACACCATATATTTT. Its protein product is CASSPGGYSGNTIYF.